This T cell receptor (beta chain) derives from a study of beta chain features in type 1 diabetes. There was one heparinised blood draw per donor, averaging roughly 110 mL. Trimming took off 0 bases at V and 4 bases at J, with 13 bases between the two ends. The CDR3 is 15 amino acids. Germline V lookup: CDR1 SGDLS, CDR2 YYNGEE. This clone was recorded a few times. Since all of the isolated RNA was reverse transcribed, expressed TCRB transcripts were what got sequenced. Naive, central memory and regulatory T cell samples yielded around 3.3 million reads on average. TCRdb keeps only in-frame clones here, not all; method: immunoSEQ multiplex PCR. The profile shows over 500,000 clones, around 15% of them singletons.

Source material: naive CD4+ T cells from blood. The receptor was isolated from a man between 18 and 35 years old in good health. J is TRBJ1-2 and V is TRBV9; D is unresolved. Written as DNA, the CDR3 is TGTGCCAGCAGCGTAGAGTTGGGCAGTTTCTATGGCTACACCTTC. Residues: CASSVELGSFYGYTF.